This TCR beta chain appears in the sequencing data of a study of cytomegalovirus exposure and HLA in healthy donors. The germline V gene encodes CDR1 SGHTA and CDR2 FQGNSA. The junction had 6 bases not matched to a gene; V was cut back by 2 bases and J by 9 bases. The CDR3 has 15 residues. Study conclusions and caveats: About 87% or about 30% of the time was how often most TCR beta V segments were productive, according to an earlier analysis.

The study ran its PCR with 60 Vbeta and 13 Jbeta primers. Measured with immunoSEQ multiplex PCR; TCRdb has only the in-frame clones, and not every one. The top ten clones hold about 2.6% of a sample with roughly 120,000 clones, 65% to 80% of them seen once. Worth noting for this clone: Its antigen is unidentified.

The chain couples TRBV7-2 to TRBJ2-1, with 11 bases matching TRBD2. This sequence was found in a woman aged 40 to 50 in good health and CMV-seropositive. Sequences were obtained from PBMCs. Here the CDR3 reads CASSLQGLAEIEQFF. As DNA, the CDR3 is TGTGCCAGCAGCTTACAGGGACTAGCGGAAATTGAGCAGTTCTTC.